The next 31 T cell receptor beta chains were all read from a single sample in a study of blood T cells in healthy people across ages. A J-beta primer mix and a sample-barcoded 5' primer were used in a second PCR of about 6 to 12 cycles. From the 5' RACE reads, TCRdb called clonotypes with MiXCR, one entry per CDR3 protein. The sample includes roughly 700,000 distinct CDR3 sequences, around 49% of them seen just once. Sequencing input: blood. The receptors were sampled from a woman in her sixties or seventies in good health.

This clonotype has a handful of counts. The chain links TRBV29-1 to TRBJ2-7; 7 bases fit TRBD1. Per the germline V gene, CDR1 is SQVTM and CDR2 is ANQGSEA. This CDR3 spans 15 amino acids. V shed 1 base, J shed 0 bases, and the junction held 6 bases outside the gene matches. The CDR3 loop reads CSVEVADRPSYEQYF. The CDR3 nucleotides are TGCAGCGTTGAAGTCGCGGACAGGCCCTCCTACGAGCAGTACTTC.

As regards this clonotype: Sequence at one end of the junction differs from germline and may be a read error. CDR3 protein: CSTRAGTGINEQFF. The CDR3, as DNA: TGCAGTACTAGAGCCGGGACTGGGATTAATGAGCAGTTCTTC. The chain is built from TRBV20-1 and TRBJ2-1; possible D gene TRBD2, 6 bases. The germline V gene has CDR1 DFQATT and CDR2 SNEGSKA (reference sequence). The length of the CDR3 is 14 residues.

This clonotype occurred a few times. The CDR3 loop is CSARGLLAGDRNEQFF. As DNA, the CDR3 is TGCAGTGCTAGAGGTTTGCTAGCGGGAGATAGGAATGAGCAGTTCTTC. The chain employs TRBV20-1 and TRBJ2-1; 10 positions agree with TRBD2. The junction had 10 bases not matched to a gene; V was cut back by 1 base and J by 7 bases. Germline-derived CDR1 and CDR2 are DFQATT and SNEGSKA (reference sequence). CDR3 size: 16 residues.

This clonotype appeared a few times. The chain recombines TRBV25-1 with TRBJ2-3; TRBD2 agrees at 7 bases. The CDR3 is 15 amino acids. In germline, CDR1 is MGHDK, CDR2 SYGVNS. V shed 8 bases, J shed 5 bases, and the junction held 13 bases outside the gene matches. The CDR3 coding sequence is TGTGCCAGCGCCCAAGCGGGATCCAATGGAGATACGCAGTATTTT. The encoded protein is CASAQAGSNGDTQYF.

The chain combines TRBV5-1 with TRBJ2-7, with TRBD2 as a possible D gene (6 bases). The ends were cut back, 4 bases at V and 6 bases at J, with 20 bases in the middle. Germline CDR1 reads SGHRS; CDR2 reads YFSETQ. This CDR3 has 15 amino acids. CDR3: CASSAQAGSRCEQYF. The CDR3 bases are TGCGCCAGCAGCGCGCAGGCGGGGTCACGCTGCGAGCAGTACTTC.

The V gene is TRBV5-5, the J gene TRBJ2-5; D is perhaps TRBD1 (6 bases). This CDR3 has 17 residues. In germline, CDR1 is SGHKS, CDR2 YYEKEE (reference sequence). The V gene lost 1 base and the J gene lost 2 bases, with 18 bases spanning the gap. The CDR3 coding sequence is TGTGCCAGCAGCTTGAAGGTCGGGACACCGGCTCAAGAGACCCAGTACTTC. Amino acids: CASSLKVGTPAQETQYF.

About this clonotype itself: The junction departs from germline at one end; a sequencing error may be responsible. The chain employs TRBV6-2 or TRBV6-3 and TRBJ2-1; tentative D call: TRBD2 (5 bases). Germline-derived CDR1 and CDR2 are MNHEY and SVGEGT. CDR3 length: 14 amino acids. DNA of the CDR3: TGTGCCAGCAGATACTCGGGATTTTACGGTGAGCAGTTCTTC. Translated, it gives CASRYSGFYGEQFF.

This chain links TRBV2 with TRBJ2-5; possibly TRBD1 for D (6 bases). The CDR3 consists of 13 residues. Germline loops: CDR1 SNHLY, CDR2 FYNNEI. V lost 11 bases to trimming and J lost 2 bases, with 15 bases between them. DNA for the CDR3: TGTGCCCAGGGGCGAGGGCGGCAAGAGACCCAGTACTTC. This encodes CAQGRGRQETQYF.

V gene TRBV7-2 combines with J gene TRBJ2-5; D unclear. Germline CDR1 SGHTA, CDR2 FQGNSA. The CDR3 spans 14 residues. Trimming stripped 5 bases from V and 1 base from J, with 11 bases between. The CDR3 reads CASSPRTLQETQYF. CDR3 coding DNA: TGTGCCAGCAGCCCACGGACGCTCCAAGAGACCCAGTACTTC. The full variable domain, with the rest looked up from reference TRBV7-2 and TRBJ2-5, is GAGVSQSPSNKVTEKGKDVELRCDPISGHTALYWYRQSLGQGLEFLIYFQGNSAPDKSGLPSDRFSAERTGGSVSTLTIQRTQQEDSAVYLCASSPRTLQETQYFGPGTRLLVL.

V is TRBV20-1 and J is TRBJ2-7, with D tentatively TRBD1 (5 bases). The DNA end is a closer match to TRBJ2-5, so the J assignment may be wrong. The length of the CDR3 is 14 residues. The germline V gene has CDR1 DFQATT and CDR2 SNEGSKA (reference sequence). The CDR3 region has the DNA TGCAGCGGTTGGGGCTCGCTGCGCCAAGAGACCCAGTACTTC. Translating gives CSGWGSLRQETQYF.

This clonotype was seen more than once but under ten times. The chain links TRBV29-1 to TRBJ2-3; 14 bases agree with TRBD2. This CDR3 comprises 14 residues. Per the germline V gene, CDR1 is SQVTM and CDR2 is ANQGSEA. Losses at the gene ends were 7 bases for V and 5 bases for J; bases not matched to a gene: 5. The CDR3 region has the DNA TGCAGCGCCAGGACTAGCGGGAGGAGAGATACGCAGTATTTT. Amino acid sequence: CSARTSGRRDTQYF.

The chain links TRBV11-2 to TRBJ2-4; D remains ambiguous. Near its end, the DNA agrees better with TRBJ2-5, so the J call may be wrong. Germline assignment: CDR1 SGHAT and CDR2 FQNNGV. This CDR3 is 15 amino acids long. CDR3 DNA: TGTGCCAGCAGCTTAGGTCCTTCCCGGTCGGAGACCCAGTACTTC. Its translation: CASSLGPSRSETQYF.

This chain connects TRBV5-1 to TRBJ2-5; weak D call: TRBD1 (8 bases). V was shortened by 4 bases and J by 11 bases, with 24 bases between the two germline ends. CDR3 size: 15 residues. The germline gives CDR1 SGHRS, CDR2 YFSETQ. The chain's CDR3 is CASSPTGGGNNEQYF. CDR3 coding DNA: TGCGCCAGCAGCCCTACAGGGGGGGGAAACAATGAGCAGTACTTC.

The rearrangement links TRBV20-1 to TRBJ2-7, with D possibly matching TRBD1 (6 bases). The V and J ends lost 0 bases and 1 base respectively, with 13 bases between them. The CDR3 totals 15 residues. Germline assignment: CDR1 DFQATT and CDR2 SNEGSKA (reference sequence). The DNA of the CDR3 is TGCAGTGCTAGAGATATCCACAGGGCTTCCTACGAGCAGTACTTC. Its translation: CSARDIHRASYEQYF.

This clonotype was recorded a few times. This chain joins TRBV28 and TRBJ2-1; TRBD2 matches at 8 bases. J gave up 2 bases and V 4 bases, and 10 bases lay outside the gene matches. CDR1 is MDHEN, CDR2 SYDVKM, per germline. The CDR3 spans 17 residues. DNA for the CDR3: TGTGCCAGCAGTTGGGGAGCGGGAGAACGTACCTACAATGAGCAGTTCTTC. This gives the protein CASSWGAGERTYNEQFF.

The sample holds one count of this clonotype. The chain joins TRBV20-1 to TRBJ2-7, with 9 bases identical to TRBD2. Looked up from germline, CDR1 is DFQATT and CDR2 is SNEGSKA (reference sequence). This CDR3 is 14 amino acids long. With 0 bases clipped from V and 7 bases from J, the junction kept 7 bases outside the gene matches. The CDR3 loop is CSARDVAGVGEQYF. The CDR3 nucleotides are TGCAGTGCTAGAGATGTAGCGGGAGTCGGAGAGCAGTACTTC.

The V call is TRBV15, the J call TRBJ2-7, with 10 bases fitting TRBD1. V lost 5 bases, J lost 7 bases, and 8 bases stayed unmatched. The V gene's germline CDR1 is LNHNV and CDR2 YYDKDF (reference sequence). CDR3 size: 14 residues. CDR3 sequence: CATSSRDRGNEQYF. The CDR3 DNA reads TGTGCCACCAGCTCACGGGACAGGGGCAATGAGCAGTACTTC.

This chain uses TRBV2 with TRBJ1-2, with D maybe TRBD1 (5 bases). V lost 7 bases and J lost 7, with 19 bases in between. The CDR3 consists of 14 residues. Germline assignment: CDR1 SNHLY and CDR2 FYNNEI. The chain's CDR3 is CASTLSSKGTGYTF. The CDR3 DNA reads TGTGCCAGCACCCTCAGTTCCAAGGGGACTGGCTACACCTTC.

The rearrangement joins TRBV18 to TRBJ2-7; 10 bases agree with TRBD2. With V trimmed by 4 bases and J by 6 bases, 6 bases remained unmatched. Germline V CDR1 and CDR2: KGHSH, LQKENI. This CDR3 region has 14 residues. The CDR3 sequence is CASSQSGRAREQYF. The CDR3 DNA reads TGTGCCAGCTCACAAAGCGGGAGGGCCCGCGAGCAGTACTTC. The whole variable domain, remainder taken from reference TRBV18 and TRBJ2-7, is NAGVMQNPRHLVRRRGQEARLRCSPMKGHSHVYWYRQLPEEGLKFMVYLQKENIIDESGMPKERFSAEFPKEGPSILRIQQVVRGDSAAYFCASSQSGRAREQYFGPGTRLTVT.

This clonotype turned up a few times. The chain couples TRBV2 to TRBJ2-6; D is possibly TRBD2 (7 bases). The V gene lost 7 bases and the J gene lost 1 base, with 11 bases spanning the gap. Germline V gene sequence: CDR1 SNHLY, CDR2 FYNNEI. The CDR3 consists of 15 residues. CDR3: CASTGGASGANVLTF. CDR3 nucleotide sequence: TGTGCCAGCACGGGGGGCGCATCTGGGGCCAACGTCCTGACTTTC.

The gene calls are TRBV5-1 and TRBJ2-5; 9 bases fit TRBD2. The CDR3 sequence is 15 residues long. Looked up from germline, CDR1 is SGHRS and CDR2 is YFSETQ. J gave up 1 base and V 5 bases, and 6 bases lay outside the gene matches. CDR3 sequence: CASRSGLARQETQYF. The CDR3 DNA sequence: TGCGCCAGCAGAAGCGGACTAGCGCGCCAAGAGACCCAGTACTTC.

This clonotype was seen only once. This may be a read error: a much more frequent sequence differs by one nucleotide. J is TRBJ2-4 and V is TRBV4-3; the match to TRBD1 covers 9 bases. Per germline, CDR1 LGHNA and CDR2 YSLEER. This CDR3 spans 16 amino acids. The CDR3 DNA is TGCGCCAGCAGCCGCTCACAGGGGGCAGGCAAAAGCATTCAGTACTTC. Amino acids: CASSRSQGAGKSIQYF.

This chain connects TRBV20-1 to TRBJ2-3; D might be TRBD1 (5 bases). Trimming pared 6 bases from V and 6 bases from J, leaving 13 bases between. The CDR3 runs to 12 residues. The germline V gene encodes CDR1 DFQATT and CDR2 SNEGSKA (reference sequence). This CDR3 is CSADDSLDTQYF. The CDR3 nucleotides read TGCAGTGCCGATGACAGTTTGGATACGCAGTATTTT.

The chain has TRBV5-1 and TRBJ2-7; 12 bases are a match to TRBD1. V lost 4 bases, J lost 6 bases, and 11 bases stayed unmatched. The germline gives CDR1 SGHRS, CDR2 YFSETQ. CDR3 size: 16 residues. CDR3 sequence (DNA): TGCGCCAGCAGCGTGCGAGCCGGGACAGGGGGCAGCGAGCAGTACTTC. Encoded protein: CASSVRAGTGGSEQYF.

This chain uses TRBV7-2 with TRBJ2-1, with TRBD2 as a possible D gene (5 bases). The germline V gene has CDR1 SGHTA and CDR2 FQGNSA. Trimming removed 1 base at V and 9 bases at J, with 16 bases between. This CDR3 has 15 amino acids. CDR3 coding DNA: TGTGCCAGCAGCTTAGAGACGCGGGCGGCCCGTGAGCAGTTCTTC. Translated: CASSLETRAAREQFF. Variable domain in full (rest from reference TRBV7-2 and TRBJ2-1): GAGVSQSPSNKVTEKGKDVELRCDPISGHTALYWYRQSLGQGLEFLIYFQGNSAPDKSGLPSDRFSAERTGGSVSTLTIQRTQQEDSAVYLCASSLETRAAREQFFGPGTRLTVL.

The chain carries TRBV2 and TRBJ2-5; 7 bases are a match to TRBD1. CDR3 size: 15 residues. After removal of 3 bases from V and 5 bases from J, the junction contained 9 bases not matched to a gene. Germline V gene data show CDR1 as SNHLY and CDR2 as FYNNEI. The CDR3 nucleotides read TGTGCCAGCAGTGAGCTGCTGAGGGGACAGGAGACCCAGTACTTC. Its protein product is CASSELLRGQETQYF.

This chain joins TRBV20-1 and TRBJ2-4; 8 bases fit TRBD2. CDR3 length: 14 residues. CDR1 and CDR2 from the germline V gene are DFQATT and SNEGSKA (reference sequence). CDR3 amino acids: CSSLAGGGKNIQYF. CDR3 in DNA: TGCAGCTCCTTGGCGGGAGGAGGCAAAAACATTCAGTACTTC.

This chain connects TRBV6-6 to TRBJ2-7; perhaps TRBD1 as D (6 bases). Trimming cost V 6 bases and J 0 bases, with 15 bases left between them. Germline lookup yields CDR1 MNHNY and CDR2 SVGAGI (reference sequence). The CDR3 is 15 residues long. The CDR3 protein is CASSQTGNPSYEQYF. The CDR3 bases are TGTGCCAGCAGCCAAACAGGGAATCCCTCCTACGAGCAGTACTTC.

This clonotype occurred a few times. V usage is TRBV10-3 and J usage is TRBJ2-1; 7 bases agree with TRBD2. This CDR3 spans 21 amino acids. The trim removed 0 bases at V and 0 bases at J, leaving 17 bases unmatched. The germline CDR1 and CDR2 sequences are ENHRY and SYGVKD. The CDR3 spells CAISESLSGYRKKSSYNEQFF. The CDR3 DNA reads as TGTGCCATCAGTGAGTCTCTTAGCGGGTACCGAAAAAAGAGCTCCTACAATGAGCAGTTCTTC.

The sample holds a few counts of this clonotype. The CDR3 region has the DNA TGTGCCAGCAGTTTGCGGCCGAAAGAATCCTACGAGCAGTACTTC. Its translation: CASSLRPKESYEQYF. V gene TRBV27 combines with J gene TRBJ2-7; D not resolved. From germline, CDR1 is MNHEY and CDR2 SMNVEV (reference sequence). The germline V and J ends were trimmed by 3 bases and 1 base, with 13 bases remaining between them. There are 15 residues in the CDR3.

The chain joins TRBV7-2 to TRBJ2-7, with a possible D match to TRBD2 (6 bases). This CDR3 is 15 amino acids long. Germline V gives CDR1 SGHTA, CDR2 FQGNSA. V lost 1 base, J lost 4 bases, and 14 bases lay in between. CDR3 DNA: TGTGCCAGCAGCTTAGAGGCCGGGAGCATGTACGAGCAGTACTTC. Translation gives CASSLEAGSMYEQYF.